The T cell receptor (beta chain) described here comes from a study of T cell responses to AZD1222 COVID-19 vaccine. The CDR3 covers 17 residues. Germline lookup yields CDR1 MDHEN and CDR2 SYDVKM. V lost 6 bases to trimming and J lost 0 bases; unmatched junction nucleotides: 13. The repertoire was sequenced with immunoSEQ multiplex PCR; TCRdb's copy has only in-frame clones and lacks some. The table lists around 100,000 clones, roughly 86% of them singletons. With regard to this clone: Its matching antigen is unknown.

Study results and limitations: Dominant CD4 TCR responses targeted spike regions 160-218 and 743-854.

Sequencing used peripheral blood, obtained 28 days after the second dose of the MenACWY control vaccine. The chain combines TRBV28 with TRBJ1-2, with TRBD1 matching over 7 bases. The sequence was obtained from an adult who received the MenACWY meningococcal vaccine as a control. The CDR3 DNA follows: TGTGCCAGCAGACCAATCGGCCAGGGGGGAGCTAACTATGGCTACACCTTC. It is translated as CASRPIGQGGANYGYTF.